Listed below are T cell receptor beta chains from one sample, sequenced in a study of identical twins. TCRdb itself ran the 5' RACE reads through MiXCR, one entry per CDR3 protein. The sample carries approximately 220,000 distinct CDR3 sequences, less than 10% recorded once. Material for sequencing was memory (CD45RO+) T cells sorted from blood. These receptor sequences come from a woman younger than 35 in good health. Both conserved end residues are part of each CDR3. D genes are given only for firm matches. Expanded clones are given a class, and other clones once, few, many or no size at all.

V gene: TRBV5-6
clone size: -
D gene: TRBD1
J gene: TRBJ1-4
CDR3 protein: CASSRPGQGNEKLFF
CDR3 DNA: TGTGCCAGCAGCCGCCCGGGACAGGGAAATGAAAAACTGTTTTTT

V gene: TRBV15
clone size: -
D gene: TRBD1
J gene: TRBJ2-7
CDR3 protein: CATSANRQGGEQYF
CDR3 DNA: TGTGCCACCAGCGCTAACAGACAGGGCGGCGAGCAGTACTTC

V gene: TRBV29-1
clone size: many
D gene: -
J gene: TRBJ1-2
CDR3 protein: CSVDPTYGYTF
CDR3 DNA: TGCAGCGTTGACCCCACCTATGGCTACACCTTC

V gene: TRBV30
clone size: few
D gene: -
J gene: TRBJ2-6
CDR3 protein: CAWTVISSGANVLTF
CDR3 DNA: TGTGCCTGGACCGTCATTAGCTCTGGGGCCAACGTCCTGACTTTC

V gene: TRBV12-3/TRBV12-4
clone size: many
D gene: TRBD1
J gene: TRBJ1-2
CDR3 protein: CASSRQGAGGYTF
CDR3 DNA: TGTGCCAGCAGTCGACAGGGGGCCGGTGGCTACACCTTC

V gene: TRBV20-1
clone size: many
D gene: TRBD1
J gene: TRBJ1-5
CDR3 protein: CSAQPPGQGSQPQHF
CDR3 DNA: TGCAGTGCTCAACCCCCGGGACAGGGAAGTCAGCCCCAGCATTTT

V gene: TRBV7-8
clone size: -
D gene: -
J gene: TRBJ2-7
CDR3 protein: CASSRYGGNYEQYF
CDR3 DNA: TGTGCCAGCAGCCGGTACGGGGGAAACTACGAGCAGTACTTC

V gene: TRBV12-3/TRBV12-4
clone size: many
D gene: TRBD1
J gene: TRBJ1-2
CDR3 protein: CASSHSGTGYGYTF
CDR3 DNA: TGTGCCAGCAGTCATTCCGGGACAGGGTATGGCTACACCTTC

V gene: TRBV20-1
clone size: -
D gene: TRBD2
J gene: TRBJ2-1
CDR3 protein: CSATGLAGILGNEQFF
CDR3 DNA: TGCAGTGCAACGGGACTAGCGGGAATCTTGGGCAATGAGCAGTTCTTC

V gene: TRBV18
clone size: -
D gene: -
J gene: TRBJ1-2
CDR3 protein: CASSDQGIYGYTF
CDR3 DNA: TGTGCCAGCTCTGACCAGGGAATCTATGGCTACACCTTC

V gene: TRBV7-9
clone size: -
D gene: -
J gene: TRBJ2-2
CDR3 protein: CASSQNPGLTGELFF
CDR3 DNA: TGTGCCAGCAGCCAGAATCCGGGTCTCACCGGGGAGCTGTTTTTT

V gene: TRBV5-1
clone size: many
D gene: -
J gene: TRBJ1-4
CDR3 protein: CASTLVEGGEKLFF
CDR3 DNA: TGCGCCAGCACCCTGGTGGAAGGGGGTGAAAAACTGTTTTTT

V gene: TRBV7-9
clone size: -
D gene: TRBD1
J gene: TRBJ2-1
CDR3 protein: CASSQPPGQLYNEQFF
CDR3 DNA: TGTGCCAGCAGTCAGCCACCGGGACAGCTTTACAATGAGCAGTTCTTC

V gene: TRBV20-1
clone size: many
D gene: -
J gene: TRBJ1-1
CDR3 protein: CSAKQGRGSPEAFF
CDR3 DNA: TGCAGTGCTAAACAAGGCCGGGGTAGTCCTGAAGCTTTCTTT

V gene: TRBV11-3
clone size: few
D gene: -
J gene: TRBJ2-7
CDR3 protein: CASSLDRDAYEQYF
CDR3 DNA: TGTGCCAGCAGCTTAGACCGGGACGCCTACGAGCAGTACTTC

V gene: TRBV7-8
clone size: few
D gene: TRBD2
J gene: TRBJ2-7
CDR3 protein: CASGLAGSYEQYF
CDR3 DNA: TGTGCCAGCGGTCTAGCGGGAAGTTACGAGCAGTACTTC

V gene: TRBV7-9
clone size: -
D gene: -
J gene: TRBJ2-1
CDR3 protein: CASSQQGGGYNEQFF
CDR3 DNA: TGTGCCAGCAGCCAACAGGGGGGGGGGTACAATGAGCAGTTCTTC

V gene: TRBV19
clone size: -
D gene: TRBD1
J gene: TRBJ2-1
CDR3 protein: CASTRDRDDNEQFF
CDR3 DNA: TGTGCCAGTACAAGGGACAGGGACGACAATGAGCAGTTCTTC

V gene: TRBV5-1
clone size: many
D gene: -
J gene: TRBJ2-3
CDR3 protein: CASSLEDGSTDTQYF
CDR3 DNA: TGCGCCAGCAGCTTGGAAGACGGGAGCACAGATACGCAGTATTTT

V gene: TRBV20-1
clone size: -
D gene: -
J gene: TRBJ2-1
CDR3 protein: CSAGARHNEQFF
CDR3 DNA: TGCAGTGCCGGGGCCCGCCACAATGAGCAGTTCTTC

V gene: TRBV27
clone size: many
D gene: -
J gene: TRBJ1-1
CDR3 protein: CASRSTGNTEAFF
CDR3 DNA: TGTGCCAGCAGATCGACAGGAAACACTGAAGCTTTCTTT

V gene: TRBV5-1
clone size: many
D gene: -
J gene: TRBJ2-5
CDR3 protein: CASSFVPGPQETQYF
CDR3 DNA: TGCGCCAGCAGCTTCGTACCGGGCCCACAAGAGACCCAGTACTTC

V gene: TRBV9
clone size: many
D gene: -
J gene: TRBJ1-4
CDR3 protein: CASSLSGKTNEKLFF
CDR3 DNA: TGTGCCAGCAGCCTCTCAGGGAAAACTAATGAAAAACTGTTTTTT